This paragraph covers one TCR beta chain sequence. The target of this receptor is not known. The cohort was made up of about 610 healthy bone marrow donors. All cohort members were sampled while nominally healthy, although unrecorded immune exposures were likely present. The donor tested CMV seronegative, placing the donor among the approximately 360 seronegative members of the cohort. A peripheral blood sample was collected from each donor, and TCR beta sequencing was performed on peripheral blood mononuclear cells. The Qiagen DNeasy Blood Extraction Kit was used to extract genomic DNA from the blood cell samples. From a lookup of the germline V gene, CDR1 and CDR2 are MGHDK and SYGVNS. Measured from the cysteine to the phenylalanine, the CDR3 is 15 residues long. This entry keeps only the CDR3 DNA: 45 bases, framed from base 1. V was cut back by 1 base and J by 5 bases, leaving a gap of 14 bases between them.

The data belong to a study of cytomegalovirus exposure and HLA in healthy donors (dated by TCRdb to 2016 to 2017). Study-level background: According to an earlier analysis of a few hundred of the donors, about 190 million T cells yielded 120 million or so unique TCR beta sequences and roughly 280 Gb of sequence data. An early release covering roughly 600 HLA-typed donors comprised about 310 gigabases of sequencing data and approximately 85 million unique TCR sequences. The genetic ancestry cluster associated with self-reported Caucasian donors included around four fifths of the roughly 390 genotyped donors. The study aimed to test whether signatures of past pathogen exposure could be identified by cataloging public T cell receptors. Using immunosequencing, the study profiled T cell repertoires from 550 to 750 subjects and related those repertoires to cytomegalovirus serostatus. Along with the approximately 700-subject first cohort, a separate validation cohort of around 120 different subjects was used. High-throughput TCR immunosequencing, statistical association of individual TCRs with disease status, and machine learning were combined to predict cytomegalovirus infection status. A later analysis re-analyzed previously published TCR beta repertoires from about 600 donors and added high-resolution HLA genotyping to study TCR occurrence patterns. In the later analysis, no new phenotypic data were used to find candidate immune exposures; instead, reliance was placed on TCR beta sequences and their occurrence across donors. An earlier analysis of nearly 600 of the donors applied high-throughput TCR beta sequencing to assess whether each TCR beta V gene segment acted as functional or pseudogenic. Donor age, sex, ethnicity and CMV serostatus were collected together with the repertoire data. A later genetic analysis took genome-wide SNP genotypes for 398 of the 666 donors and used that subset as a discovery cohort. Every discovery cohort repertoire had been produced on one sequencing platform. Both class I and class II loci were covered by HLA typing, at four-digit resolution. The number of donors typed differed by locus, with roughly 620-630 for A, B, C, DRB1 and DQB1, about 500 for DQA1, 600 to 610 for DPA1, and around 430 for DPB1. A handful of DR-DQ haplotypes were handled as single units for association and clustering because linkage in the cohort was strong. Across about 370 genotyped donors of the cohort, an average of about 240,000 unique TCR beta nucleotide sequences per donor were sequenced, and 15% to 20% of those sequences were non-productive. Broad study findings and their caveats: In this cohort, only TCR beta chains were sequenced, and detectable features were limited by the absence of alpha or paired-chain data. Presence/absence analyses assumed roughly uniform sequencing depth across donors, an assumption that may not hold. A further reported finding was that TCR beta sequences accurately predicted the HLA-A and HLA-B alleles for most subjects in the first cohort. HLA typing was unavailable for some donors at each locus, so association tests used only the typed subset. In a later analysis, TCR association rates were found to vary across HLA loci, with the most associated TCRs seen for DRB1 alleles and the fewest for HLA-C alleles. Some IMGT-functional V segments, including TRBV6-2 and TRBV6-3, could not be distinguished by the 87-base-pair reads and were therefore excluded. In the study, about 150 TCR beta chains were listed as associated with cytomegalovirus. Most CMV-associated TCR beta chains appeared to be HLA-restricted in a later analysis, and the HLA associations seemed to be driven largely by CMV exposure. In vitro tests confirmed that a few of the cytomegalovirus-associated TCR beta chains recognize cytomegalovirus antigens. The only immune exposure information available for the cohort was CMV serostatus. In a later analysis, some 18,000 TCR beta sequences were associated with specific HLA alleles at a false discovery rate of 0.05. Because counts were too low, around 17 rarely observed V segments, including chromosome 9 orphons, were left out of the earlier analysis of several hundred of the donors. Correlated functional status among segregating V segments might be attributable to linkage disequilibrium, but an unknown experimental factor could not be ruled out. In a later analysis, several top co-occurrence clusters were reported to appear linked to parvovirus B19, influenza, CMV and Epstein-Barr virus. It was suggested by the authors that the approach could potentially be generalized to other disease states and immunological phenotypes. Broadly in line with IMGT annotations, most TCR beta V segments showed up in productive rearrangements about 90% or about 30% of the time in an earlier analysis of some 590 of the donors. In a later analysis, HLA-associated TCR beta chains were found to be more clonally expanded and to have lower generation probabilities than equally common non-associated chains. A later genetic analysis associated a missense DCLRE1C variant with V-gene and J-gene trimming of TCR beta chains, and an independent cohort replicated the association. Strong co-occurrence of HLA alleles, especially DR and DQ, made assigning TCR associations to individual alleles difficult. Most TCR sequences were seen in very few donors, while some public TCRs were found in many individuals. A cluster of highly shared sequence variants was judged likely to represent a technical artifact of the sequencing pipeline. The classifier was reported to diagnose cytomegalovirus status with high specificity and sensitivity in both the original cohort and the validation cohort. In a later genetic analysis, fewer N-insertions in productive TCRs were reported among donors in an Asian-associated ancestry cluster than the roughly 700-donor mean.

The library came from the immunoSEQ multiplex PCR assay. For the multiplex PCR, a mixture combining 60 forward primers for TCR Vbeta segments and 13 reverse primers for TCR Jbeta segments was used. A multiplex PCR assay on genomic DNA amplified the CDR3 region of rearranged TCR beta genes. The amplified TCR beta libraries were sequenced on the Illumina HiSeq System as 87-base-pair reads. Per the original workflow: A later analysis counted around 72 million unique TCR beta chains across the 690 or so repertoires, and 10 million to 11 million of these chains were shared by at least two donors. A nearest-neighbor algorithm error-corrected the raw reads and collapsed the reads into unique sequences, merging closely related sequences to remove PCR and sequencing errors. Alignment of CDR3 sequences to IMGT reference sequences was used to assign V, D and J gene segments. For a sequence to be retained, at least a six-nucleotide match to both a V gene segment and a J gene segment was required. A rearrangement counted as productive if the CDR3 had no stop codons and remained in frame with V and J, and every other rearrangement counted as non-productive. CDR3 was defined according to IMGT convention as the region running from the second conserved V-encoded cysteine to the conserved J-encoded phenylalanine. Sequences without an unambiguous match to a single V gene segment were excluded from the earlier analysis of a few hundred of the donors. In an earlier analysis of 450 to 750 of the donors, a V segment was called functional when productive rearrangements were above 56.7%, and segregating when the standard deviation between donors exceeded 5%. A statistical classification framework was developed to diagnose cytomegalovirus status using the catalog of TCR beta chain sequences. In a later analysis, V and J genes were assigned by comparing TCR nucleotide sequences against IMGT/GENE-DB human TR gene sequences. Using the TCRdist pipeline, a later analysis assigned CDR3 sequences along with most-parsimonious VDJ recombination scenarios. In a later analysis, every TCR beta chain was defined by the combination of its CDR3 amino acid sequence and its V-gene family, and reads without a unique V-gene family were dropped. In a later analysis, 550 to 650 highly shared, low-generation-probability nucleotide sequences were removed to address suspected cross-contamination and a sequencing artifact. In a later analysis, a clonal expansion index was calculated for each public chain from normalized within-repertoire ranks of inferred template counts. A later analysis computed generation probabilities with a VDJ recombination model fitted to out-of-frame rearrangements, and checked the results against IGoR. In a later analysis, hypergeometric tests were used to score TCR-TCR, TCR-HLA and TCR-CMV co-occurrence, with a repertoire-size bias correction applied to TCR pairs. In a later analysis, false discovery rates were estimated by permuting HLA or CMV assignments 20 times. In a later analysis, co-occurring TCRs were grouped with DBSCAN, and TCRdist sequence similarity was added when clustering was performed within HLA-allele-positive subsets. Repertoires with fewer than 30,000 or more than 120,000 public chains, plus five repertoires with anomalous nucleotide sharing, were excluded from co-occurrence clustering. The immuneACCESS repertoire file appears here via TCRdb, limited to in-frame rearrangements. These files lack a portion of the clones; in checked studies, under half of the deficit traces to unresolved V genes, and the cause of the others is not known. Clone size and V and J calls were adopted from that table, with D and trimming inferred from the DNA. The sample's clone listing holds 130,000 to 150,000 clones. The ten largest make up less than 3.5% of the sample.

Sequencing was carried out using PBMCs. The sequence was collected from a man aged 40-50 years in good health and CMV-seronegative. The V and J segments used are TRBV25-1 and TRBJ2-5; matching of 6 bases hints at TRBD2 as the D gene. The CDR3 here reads CASSELGGGSETQYF. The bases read TGTGCCAGCAGTGAATTGGGGGGTGGATCGGAGACCCAGTACTTC.